This is a list of T cell receptor beta chains from one sample in a study of breast tumors, draining lymph nodes, adjacent tissues. One entry per CDR3 protein results from TCRdb running MiXCR on the multiplex PCR reads. The table includes approximately 130,000 distinct CDR3 sequences, 21% detected once. Sequenced material: axillary lymph node tissue. These receptors were taken from a female donor with breast cancer. Some clones in this sample may be carry-over from other donors' samples. Each CDR3 is given with its conserved first and last residue.

V: TRBV20-1; CDR3: CSARRVLKNIQYF
V: TRBV20-1; CDR3: CSARPNYEQYF
V: TRBV30; CDR3: CAWSRTSGTDTQYF
V: TRBV10-2; CDR3: CASSPPPGNSGNTIYF
V: TRBV2; CDR3: CASLGTGANTGELFF
V: TRBV20-1; CDR3: CSAEARNTEASF
V: TRBV2; CDR3: CARERELGTGELFF
V: TRBV5-1; CDR3: CASSKNSRTSSYNEQFF
V: TRBV20-1; CDR3: CSAPSGNADTQYF
V: TRBV24-1; CDR3: CATSDSGLYGYTF
V: TRBV11-2; CDR3: CASSLRERQPQHF
V: TRBV5-4; CDR3: CASRPGQRHNEQFF
V: TRBV4-1; CDR3: CASSPLPSLKSTDTQYF
V: TRBV7-6; CDR3: CASSTLGPTLAGELFF
V: TRBV20-1; CDR3: CSARDRTSGHYNEQFF
V: TRBV30; CDR3: CAWSVGLWGGQSPLHF
V: TRBV20-1; CDR3: CSARGTTRGRSSYNEQFF
V: TRBV30; CDR3: CAWSVQGGSNQPQHF
V: TRBV6-5; CDR3: CASTSQGAADIYGYTF
V: TRBV30; CDR3: CAWKEAGHLDTQYF